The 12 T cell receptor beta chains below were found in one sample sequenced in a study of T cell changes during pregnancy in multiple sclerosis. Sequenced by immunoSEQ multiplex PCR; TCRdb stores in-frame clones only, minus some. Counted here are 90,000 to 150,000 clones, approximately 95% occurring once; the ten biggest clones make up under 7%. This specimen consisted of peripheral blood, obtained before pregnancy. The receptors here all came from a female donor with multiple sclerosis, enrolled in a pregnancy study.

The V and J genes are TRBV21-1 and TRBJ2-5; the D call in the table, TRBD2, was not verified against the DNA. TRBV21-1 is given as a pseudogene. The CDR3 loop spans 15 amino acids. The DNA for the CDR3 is TGTGCCAGCAGCAAAAGCAGCGGGAGGGGAGGGACCCAGTACTTC. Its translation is CASSKSSGRGGTQYF.

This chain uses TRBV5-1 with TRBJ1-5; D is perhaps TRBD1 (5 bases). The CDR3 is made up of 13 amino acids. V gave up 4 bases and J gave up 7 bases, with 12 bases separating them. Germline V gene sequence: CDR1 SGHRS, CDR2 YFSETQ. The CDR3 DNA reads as TGCGCCAGCAGCGTAGGCGGGGACCAGCCCCAGCATTTT. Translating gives CASSVGGDQPQHF.

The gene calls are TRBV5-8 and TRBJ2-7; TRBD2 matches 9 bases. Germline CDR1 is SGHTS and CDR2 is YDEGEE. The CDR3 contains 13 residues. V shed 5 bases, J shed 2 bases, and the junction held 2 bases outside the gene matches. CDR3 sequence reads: CASRSGGTYEQYF. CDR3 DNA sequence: TGTGCCAGCAGAAGCGGGGGGACCTACGAGCAGTACTTC.

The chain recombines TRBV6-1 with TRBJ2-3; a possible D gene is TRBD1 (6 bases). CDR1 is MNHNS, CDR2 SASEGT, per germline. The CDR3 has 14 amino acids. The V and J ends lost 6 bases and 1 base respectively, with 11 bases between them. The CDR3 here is CASRGRGGTDTQYF. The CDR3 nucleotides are TGTGCCAGCAGGGGCAGGGGCGGCACAGATACGCAGTATTTT.

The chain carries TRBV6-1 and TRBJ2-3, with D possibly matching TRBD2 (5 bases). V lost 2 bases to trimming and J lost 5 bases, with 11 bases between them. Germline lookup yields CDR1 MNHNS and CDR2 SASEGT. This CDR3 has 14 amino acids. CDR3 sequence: CASSEPSRGDTQYF. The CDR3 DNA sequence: TGTGCCAGCAGTGAACCGTCCCGGGGAGATACGCAGTATTTT.

The CDR3 loop reads CASSGQGYEQYF. The CDR3 DNA reads as TGCGCCAGCAGCGGACAGGGTTACGAGCAGTACTTC. V gene TRBV5-1 combines with J gene TRBJ2-7, with 8 bases identical to TRBD1. Per germline, CDR1 SGHRS and CDR2 YFSETQ. The CDR3 spans 12 residues. Unmatched junction bases numbered 1, after V lost 4 bases and J lost 4 bases.

CDR3 loop: CASCRPGTGYSGANVLTF. CDR3 DNA: TGTGCCAGCTGCCGACCCGGGACAGGTTACTCTGGGGCCAACGTCCTGACTTTC. The chain joins TRBV28 to TRBJ2-6; 8 bases are shared with TRBD1. CDR3 size: 18 residues. After removal of 8 bases from V and 0 bases from J, the junction contained 12 bases not matched to a gene. Germline CDR1 is MDHEN and CDR2 is SYDVKM.

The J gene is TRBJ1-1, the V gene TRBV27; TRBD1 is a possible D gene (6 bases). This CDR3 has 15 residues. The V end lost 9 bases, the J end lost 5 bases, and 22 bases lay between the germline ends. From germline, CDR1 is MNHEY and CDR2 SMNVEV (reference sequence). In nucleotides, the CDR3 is TGTGCCAGTAGAAAGGGTTTACAGGGCGCAACTGAAGCTTTCTTT. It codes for CASRKGLQGATEAFF.

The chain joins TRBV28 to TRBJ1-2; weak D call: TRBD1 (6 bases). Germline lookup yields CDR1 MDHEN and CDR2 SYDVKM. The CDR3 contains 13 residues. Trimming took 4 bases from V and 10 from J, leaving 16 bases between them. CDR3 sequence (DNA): TGTGCCAGCAGTTCCTGGGGGAGGGGGTACTACACCTTC. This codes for CASSSWGRGYYTF.

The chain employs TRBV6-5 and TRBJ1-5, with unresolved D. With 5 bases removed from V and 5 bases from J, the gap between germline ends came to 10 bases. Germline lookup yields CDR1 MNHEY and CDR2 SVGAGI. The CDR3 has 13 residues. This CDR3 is CASSVGLYQPQHF. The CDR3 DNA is TGTGCCAGCAGTGTCGGACTTTATCAGCCCCAGCATTTT.

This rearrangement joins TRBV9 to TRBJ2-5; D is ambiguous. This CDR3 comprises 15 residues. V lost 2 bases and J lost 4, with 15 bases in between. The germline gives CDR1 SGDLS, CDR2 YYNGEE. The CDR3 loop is CASSVAGYGAETQYF. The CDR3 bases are TGTGCCAGCAGCGTTGCCGGGTATGGAGCAGAGACCCAGTACTTC.

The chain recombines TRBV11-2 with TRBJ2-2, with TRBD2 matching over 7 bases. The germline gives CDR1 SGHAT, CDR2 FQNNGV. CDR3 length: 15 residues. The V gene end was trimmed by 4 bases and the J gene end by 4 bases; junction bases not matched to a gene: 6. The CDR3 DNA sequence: TGTGCCAGCAGCTCCGGCGGGGGAGGCACCGGGGAGCTGTTTTTT. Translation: CASSSGGGGTGELFF.